The 18 T cell receptor beta chains below all came from one sample that was sequenced in a study of T cell changes during pregnancy in multiple sclerosis (dated by TCRdb to 2018 to 2020). Preparation of the library involved the immunoSEQ multiplex PCR assay. What TCRdb holds here is the immuneACCESS table cut down to in-frame rearrangements. Part of the clones is not present; checked against another copy, under half of the missing clones reflect an unresolved V gene, and the others are unexplained. The sample data list over 90,000 clones, and 85% to 95% of these were observed just once. The leading ten clones occupy about 0.88% of the sample. The starting material was peripheral blood, obtained after pregnancy. The receptor source for this set is a female donor with multiple sclerosis, enrolled in a pregnancy study.

This chain connects TRBV6-1 to TRBJ2-7; a weak D match, TRBD1 (6 bases). CDR1 is MNHNS, CDR2 SASEGT, per germline. V was cut by 5 bases and J by 5 bases, with 19 bases left in between. The CDR3 consists of 15 residues. The CDR3: CASSTGQLSVNEQYF. Written as DNA, the CDR3 is TGTGCCAGCAGTACCGGACAGTTAAGCGTAAACGAGCAGTACTTC.

CDR3 amino acids: CASSSPAGMFNEQYF. The CDR3 region has the DNA TGCGCCAGCAGCTCGCCCGCAGGGATGTTCAACGAGCAGTACTTC. J is TRBJ2-7 and V is TRBV5-1, with D possibly matching TRBD1 (5 bases). Trimming removed 3 bases from V and 5 bases from J, with 18 bases in between. The germline gives CDR1 SGHRS, CDR2 YFSETQ. The CDR3 has 15 amino acids.

The genes are TRBV7-2 and TRBJ1-5; 8 bases are a match to TRBD1. The V gene's germline CDR1 is SGHTA and CDR2 FQGNSA. V lost 5 bases to trimming and J lost 1 base; unmatched junction nucleotides: 4. This CDR3 is built from 15 residues. The CDR3 coding sequence is TGTGCCAGCAGCACCCAGGGGGCGAGCAATCAGCCCCAGCATTTT. This gives the protein CASSTQGASNQPQHF.

The chain combines TRBV19 with TRBJ1-5; D ambiguous. V was cut by 3 bases and J by 0 bases, with 15 bases left in between. The germline V gene has CDR1 LNHDA and CDR2 SQIVND (reference sequence). The CDR3 has 17 amino acids. This CDR3 is CASSIGARGYSNQPQHF. The CDR3 coding sequence is TGTGCCAGTAGTATCGGAGCGAGAGGCTATAGCAATCAGCCCCAGCATTTT.

In the case of this clone: One end of the junction does not line up with germline, which may come from a read error. The V gene is TRBV9, the J gene TRBJ2-7; 8 bases map to TRBD1. CDR3 length: 14 amino acids. Per germline, CDR1 SGDLS and CDR2 YYNGEE. CDR3 sequence (DNA): TGTGCCGGCAGCCCGCAGGGGGCGACGGGCGAGCAGTACTTC. Amino acids: CAGSPQGATGEQYF.

The chain joins TRBV4-2 to TRBJ1-3, with D hard to call. V lost 1 base to trimming and J lost 1 base, with 5 bases between them. Germline values: CDR1 LGHNA, CDR2 YNFKEQ. This CDR3 region has 14 residues. This chain's CDR3 is CASSQAFSGNTIYF. For the CDR3, the DNA is TGTGCCAGCAGCCAAGCCTTTTCTGGAAACACCATATATTTT.

This clone appeared once. V gene TRBV29-1 combines with J gene TRBJ1-1; D perhaps matches TRBD1 (5 bases). The CDR3 contains 13 residues. V shed 4 bases and J shed 4 bases, with 13 bases lying between them. CDR1 is SQVTM, CDR2 ANQGSEA, per germline. The CDR3 reads CSVVRGTGTEAFF. The CDR3 bases are TGCAGCGTTGTGCGGGGGACGGGCACTGAAGCTTTCTTT.

The genes are TRBV4-3 and TRBJ1-2; 9 bases match TRBD1. The CDR3 has 17 amino acids. Losses at the gene ends were 0 bases for V and 7 bases for J; bases not matched to a gene: 12. Germline lookup yields CDR1 LGHNA and CDR2 YSLEER. CDR3 loop: CASSQDFLGQGDLGYTF. Written as DNA, the CDR3 is TGCGCCAGCAGCCAAGACTTTTTGGGACAGGGAGATCTTGGCTACACCTTC.

Written as DNA, the CDR3 is TGTGCCAGCAGAAGCGGAACTAGCACAGATACGCAGTATTTT. Protein: CASRSGTSTDTQYF. The chain combines TRBV9 with TRBJ2-3; maybe TRBD2 (5 bases). The germline CDR1 and CDR2 sequences are SGDLS and YYNGEE. The V end was cut by 5 bases, the J end by 0 bases, with 10 bases between. The CDR3 is made up of 14 amino acids.

V and J are TRBV6-5 and TRBJ1-6, with TRBD1 matching over 7 bases. CDR3 length: 14 amino acids. Trimming took 6 bases from V and 10 from J; bases not matched to a gene: 9. Per the germline V gene, CDR1 is MNHEY and CDR2 is SVGAGI. This chain's CDR3 is CASRRRDSDSPLHF. The CDR3 DNA is TGTGCCAGCAGACGCCGGGACAGCGACTCACCCCTCCACTTT.

The rearrangement links TRBV5-1 to TRBJ2-3; 7 bases agree with TRBD2. Germline V gene lookup returns CDR1 SGHRS and CDR2 YFSETQ. The CDR3 spans 13 residues. V dropped 9 bases and J dropped 2; count of bases not matched to a gene: 6. CDR3 amino acids: CATRGGITDTQYF. The CDR3 nucleotides are TGCGCCACCCGGGGAGGGATCACAGATACGCAGTATTTT. The full variable domain, its missing parts supplied by reference TRBV5-1 and TRBJ2-3, is KAGVTQTPRYLIKTRGQQVTLSCSPISGHRSVSWYQQTPGQGLQFLFEYFSETQRNKGNFPGRFSGRQFSNSRSEMNVSTLELGDSALYLCATRGGITDTQYFGPGTRLTVL.

The chain combines TRBV7-9 with TRBJ2-7, with 8 bases matching TRBD2. Germline V gene sequence: CDR1 SEHNR, CDR2 FQNEAQ (reference sequence). The CDR3 has 16 residues. V gave up 5 bases and J gave up 2 bases; unmatched junction bases: 11. As DNA, the CDR3 is TGTGCCAGCAGCCCCAGAAGCGGGGGCCGTACCTACGAGCAGTACTTC. It is translated as CASSPRSGGRTYEQYF.

This sequence joins TRBV30 and TRBJ2-1; 12 nucleotides align to TRBD2. The CDR3 is made up of 16 amino acids. V shed 0 bases, J shed 6 bases, and the junction held 6 bases outside the gene matches. Germline loops: CDR1 GTSNPN, CDR2 SVGIG (reference sequence). This CDR3 reads CAWSVGTSGRGNEQFF. The CDR3 coding sequence is TGTGCCTGGAGTGTAGGGACTAGCGGGCGAGGCAATGAGCAGTTCTTC.

The chain uses TRBV25-1 and TRBJ1-1, with D unclear. The CDR3 runs 12 residues. Deletions cut 5 bases from V and 6 bases from J, with 10 bases between. Germline V gives CDR1 MGHDK, CDR2 SYGVNS. As DNA, the CDR3 is TGTGCCAGCAGTCGTGGAGGGTCTGAAGCTTTCTTT. Protein sequence: CASSRGGSEAFF.

This sequence joins TRBV7-3 and TRBJ2-3; tentative D call: TRBD2 (6 bases). Germline V gives CDR1 SGHTA, CDR2 FQGTGA. The length of the CDR3 is 14 residues. V was pared by 5 bases and J by 2 bases, with 11 bases between. The CDR3 sequence: CASSAGTFTDTQYF. CDR3 nucleotide sequence: TGTGCCAGCAGCGCAGGGACTTTCACAGATACGCAGTATTTT.

The rearrangement uses TRBV25-1 and TRBJ2-7, with a possible D match to TRBD2 (5 bases). CDR1 is MGHDK, CDR2 SYGVNS, per germline. The CDR3 has 13 amino acids. V was cut by 2 bases and J by 2 bases, with 7 bases left in between. CDR3 in DNA: TGTGCCAGCAGTGAAGTGGGAGCCTACGAGCAGTACTTC. Encoded protein: CASSEVGAYEQYF.

V gene TRBV27 combines with J gene TRBJ1-1; maybe TRBD1 (5 bases). The CDR3 has 14 residues. Trimming shortened V by 6 bases and J by 0 bases, and 11 bases separated the two germline ends. Germline CDR1 MNHEY, CDR2 SMNVEV (reference sequence). The CDR3 spells CASSLRTLNTEAFF. The CDR3 coding sequence is TGTGCCAGCAGCCTTAGGACATTGAACACTGAAGCTTTCTTT.

This clone was recorded once. The chain couples TRBV9 to TRBJ2-3; a weak D match, TRBD1 (6 bases). This CDR3 region has 14 residues. The V and J ends lost 4 bases and 2 bases respectively, with 11 bases between them. Germline V lookup: CDR1 SGDLS, CDR2 YYNGEE. CDR3 residues: CASSTDSNTDTQYF. The CDR3 region has the DNA TGTGCCAGCAGCACGGACAGTAACACAGATACGCAGTATTTT.